The rows below give T cell receptor beta chains drawn from one sample of a study of read filtering for tumor transcriptome and immune sequencing. One entry per CDR3 protein, called by TCRdb with MiXCR from the reads. The sample yields around 31,000 distinct CDR3 sequences, around 18% seen once. Input material: a population of CD138-negative cells sorted from bone marrow. These receptors were obtained from a donor aged 40 or older with multiple myeloma. Each CDR3 is given with its conserved first and last residue. The order of the fields is CDR3 length, V gene, clone size, J gene, D gene, CDR3 DNA, CDR3 protein. The D gene is left open where the match is weak. Size is omitted from some rows. Given values are once, few, many or a class for expanded clones.

13	TRBV4-2	many	TRBJ2-7	NA	TGTGCCAGCAGCCAAGAAGTGGGTTACGAGCAGTACTTC	CASSQEVGYEQYF
16	TRBV28	many	TRBJ1-1	NA	TGTGCCAGCAGTTTATCGGGGGCGGGGGGGAGCACTGAAGCTTTCTTT	CASSLSGAGGSTEAFF
12	TRBV29-1	many	TRBJ2-1	NA	TGCAGGTGTACCGGGGGGCCCAATGAGCAGTTCTTC	CRCTGGPNEQFF
14	TRBV12-3/TRBV12-4	many	TRBJ1-6	NA	TGTGCCAGCAGTCCAGGGGACCCGAATTCACCCCTCCACTTT	CASSPGDPNSPLHF
15	TRBV29-1	NA	TRBJ2-3	NA	TGCAGCGTTTCGGTAGGACTCCTTGCATCGGATACGCGGTATTTT	CSVSVGLLASDTRYF
13	TRBV30	few	TRBJ1-2	NA	TGTGCCTGGAGTCGGACACATAACTATGGCTACACCTTC	CAWSRTHNYGYTF
14	TRBV18	few	TRBJ1-1	NA	TGTGCCAGCTCACCCTCATCGATGAACACTGAAGCTTTCTTT	CASSPSSMNTEAFF
16	TRBV2	NA	TRBJ2-3	NA	TGTGCCAGCAGTGATCGGCCTTTATTCGGCGCAGATACGCAGTATTTT	CASSDRPLFGADTQYF
15	TRBV29-1	many	TRBJ2-1	TRBD2	TGCAGCGCCTTAACCGGGACTAGCGGGAGGCCAACCCTATACTTC	CSALTGTSGRPTLYF
13	TRBV27	many	TRBJ2-7	TRBD1	TGTGCCAGCAGCCCGGACAGGGACTACGAGCAGTACTTC	CASSPDRDYEQYF
13	TRBV29-1	NA	TRBJ2-5	NA	TGCAGCGTTGCGATAGCGCAAGGAGAGACCCAGTACTTC	CSVAIAQGETQYF
14	TRBV7-2	NA	TRBJ1-1	NA	TGTACCAGCAGCTTATCCGGGGGGCTGGGTAAAGCTTTCTTT	CTSSLSGGLGKAFF
17	TRBV20-1	many	TRBJ2-1	TRBD2	TGCAGTGCTAGAGACCCTGTACTAGCGGGAGTCAGGAATGAGCAGTTCTTC	CSARDPVLAGVRNEQFF
14	TRBV5-1	many	TRBJ2-1	TRBD2	TGCGCCAGCAAAGTAGCGGGGGCAAACAATGAGCAGTTCTTC	CASKVAGANNEQFF
14	TRBV27	many	TRBJ1-5	NA	TGTGCCAGCAGTTCCGGGATGAGCAATCAGCCCCAGCATTTT	CASSSGMSNQPQHF
13	TRBV3-1	few	TRBJ2-7	NA	TGTGCCAGCAGCCATACCTACGGGGGCGAGCAGTACTTC	CASSHTYGGEQYF
11	TRBV29-1	many	TRBJ2-1	NA	TGCAGCCACTACAACCCTCCTGAGCAGTTCTTC	CSHYNPPEQFF
17	TRBV4-1	NA	TRBJ1-2	NA	TGCGCCAGAAGCCACGCGAACCCCGGACAGAAAAGCTATGGCTACACCTTC	CARSHANPGQKSYGYTF
11	TRBV29-1	NA	TRBJ2-5	NA	TGCAGCGCGGGGGTCGGGGAGACCCAGTACTTC	CSAGVGETQYF
12	TRBV20-1	many	TRBJ1-5	TRBD1	TGCAGTGTGGGACAGAGCAATCAGCCCCAGCATTTT	CSVGQSNQPQHF
13	TRBV30	few	TRBJ1-1	NA	TGTGCCTGGAGGAGACAGGCGAACACTGAAGCTTTCTTT	CAWRRQANTEAFF
17	TRBV4-1	many	TRBJ2-5	TRBD2	TGCGCCAGCAGCCACCCCAGGGTAGCGGGAGCGGAAGAGACCCAGTACTTC	CASSHPRVAGAEETQYF
14	TRBV12-3/TRBV12-4	NA	TRBJ1-1	TRBD1	TGTGCCAGCGGTCTACAGGGGGGGAGCACTGAAGCTTTCTTC	CASGLQGGSTEAFF
15	TRBV28	NA	TRBJ2-1	TRBD2	TGTGCCAGCAGGGACGGAACTAGCGGTCTTCATGAGCAGTTCTTC	CASRDGTSGLHEQFF
14	TRBV20-1	many	TRBJ2-7	TRBD1	TGCAGTGCTAGAGTCGGACAGGGAGGTGGCGAGCAGTACTTC	CSARVGQGGGEQYF
15	TRBV4-1	few	TRBJ2-7	NA	TGCGCCAGCAGCCAAGATCGGACTTCCCGGGACGAGCAGTACTTC	CASSQDRTSRDEQYF
15	TRBV6-6	once	TRBJ2-2	TRBD1	TGTGCCAGCAGTATTCCGGGACAGGGCACCGGGGAGCTGTTTTTT	CASSIPGQGTGELFF
13	TRBV20-1	many	TRBJ2-1	NA	TGCAGTGCTAGAGTCGGGTCTGACAATGAGCAGTTCTTC	CSARVGSDNEQFF
17	TRBV9	many	TRBJ2-2	TRBD2	TGTGCCAGCAGCGTAGCGGCTAGCGGGATGAACACCGGGGAGCTGTTTTTT	CASSVAASGMNTGELFF
17	TRBV24-1	many	TRBJ2-3	NA	TGTGCCACCAGTGATTTGACTCCTAGTTCGGGCACAGATACGCAGTATTTT	CATSDLTPSSGTDTQYF
14	TRBV20-1	many	TRBJ1-4	TRBD1	TGCAGTGCCCCTCCGGGACAGGGGGATGAAAAACTGTTTTTT	CSAPPGQGDEKLFF
13	TRBV5-1	many	TRBJ2-1	NA	TGCGCCAGCAGCCATGACGGGTCCAATGAGCAGTTCTTC	CASSHDGSNEQFF
13	TRBV3-1	NA	TRBJ2-7	NA	TGTGCCAGCAGCCACATTGGCGCGGGAGAGCAGTACTTC	CASSHIGAGEQYF
15	TRBV7-3	NA	TRBJ1-3	NA	TGTGCCAGCAGCCCCGGACTGGCCTCTGGAAACACCATATATTTT	CASSPGLASGNTIYF
15	TRBV12-3/TRBV12-4	medium-sized	TRBJ2-1	NA	TGTGCCAGTTCTCTAGGGAGTAAGTCCTACAATGAGCAGTTCTTC	CASSLGSKSYNEQFF
12	TRBV20-1	few	TRBJ1-2	NA	TGCAGTGCTAGAGAGCAGAGAATGGGCTACACCTTC	CSAREQRMGYTF
18	TRBV19	many	TRBJ2-1	NA	TGTGCCAGTAGTATTGGAAATGTATTGGGACCGCCGGGGGATGAGCAGTTCTTC	CASSIGNVLGPPGDEQFF
14	TRBV7-8	NA	TRBJ2-3	NA	TGTGCCAGCAGCTTAGCGATTGGGGCTGATACGCAGTATTTT	CASSLAIGADTQYF
16	TRBV20-1	medium-sized	TRBJ2-2	NA	TGCAGTGCTAGAGTAAGCTCTCGAGGTCGCACCGGGGAGCTGTTTTTT	CSARVSSRGRTGELFF
13	TRBV19	few	TRBJ1-5	NA	TGTGCCAGCCAGGGACGTTCAGCTCAGCCCCAGCATTTT	CASQGRSAQPQHF
12	TRBV7-9	NA	TRBJ2-7	TRBD2	TGTGCCAGCAGCGCGGGAGCCTACGAGCAGTACTTC	CASSAGAYEQYF
12	TRBV20-1	many	TRBJ2-1	NA	TGCAGTGCTAGCCGGCTCTACAATGAGCAGTTCTTC	CSASRLYNEQFF
15	TRBV5-4	many	TRBJ2-3	NA	TGTGCCAGCAGCTCAGGGACTTCCAGGACAGATACGCAGTATTTT	CASSSGTSRTDTQYF
11	TRBV5-6	many	TRBJ2-4	NA	TGTGCCAGCAGCTTAGCAAACATTCAGTACTTC	CASSLANIQYF
15	TRBV28	many	TRBJ2-5	NA	TGTGCCAGCAGTTCCCTAGGACGGCTTCAAGAGACCCAGTACTTC	CASSSLGRLQETQYF
14	TRBV2	many	TRBJ2-5	TRBD2	TGTGCCAGCAGATATAGCGGGGGACAAGAGACCCAGTACTTC	CASRYSGGQETQYF
13	TRBV5-1	many	TRBJ1-5	NA	TGCGCCAGCAGCCCCGGGGGGTTTCAGCCCCAGCATTTT	CASSPGGFQPQHF
16	TRBV4-1	many	TRBJ2-1	NA	TGCGCCAGCAGCCAAGTAACTGGCCACATCTCCAATGAGCAGTTCTTC	CASSQVTGHISNEQFF
12	TRBV5-4	many	TRBJ2-7	NA	TGTGCCAGCAGCTTGGGCGACGACGAGCAGTACTTC	CASSLGDDEQYF
15	TRBV7-9	many	TRBJ2-3	TRBD2	TGTGCCAGCAGTCCGACTGGCGGGGGAACAGATACGCAGTATTTT	CASSPTGGGTDTQYF
12	TRBV20-1	many	TRBJ1-5	TRBD1	TGCAGTGCGTCGACAGGGGCTCAGCCCCAGCATTTT	CSASTGAQPQHF
13	TRBV20-1	many	TRBJ2-1	TRBD2	TGCAGTGCCAGACTAGCGGGAGGTAATGAGCAGTTCTTC	CSARLAGGNEQFF
14	TRBV29-1	NA	TRBJ2-2	TRBD1	TGCAGCGCCCGGGACAGGGGCTTCACCGGGGAGCTGTTTTTT	CSARDRGFTGELFF
13	TRBV5-4	few	TRBJ2-5	NA	TGTGCCAGCAGCTTGGGACAGCAAGAGACCCAGTACTTC	CASSLGQQETQYF
10	TRBV2	few	TRBJ2-3	NA	TGTGCCAGCAGCACAGATACGCAGTATTTT	CASSTDTQYF
16	TRBV5-1	NA	TRBJ1-3	NA	TGCGCCAGTACGTCTGAGGTCGGGTACTCTGGAAACACCATATATTTT	CASTSEVGYSGNTIYF
16	TRBV5-1	many	TRBJ2-1	NA	TGCGCCAGCAGCACCTCTAATTGGCGTCCCTACAATGAGCAGTTCTTC	CASSTSNWRPYNEQFF
15	TRBV6-6	NA	TRBJ1-2	TRBD1	TGTGCCATCGCCGCAGGGGGACGGGGGAACTATGGCTACACCTTC	CAIAAGGRGNYGYTF
11	TRBV3-1	NA	TRBJ2-1	NA	TGTGCCAGCAGCCACAGCCGGGAGCAGTTCTTC	CASSHSREQFF